This entry lists 20 T cell receptor beta chains sequenced from one sample in a study of blood T cell repertoires in COVID-19. Repertoires were generated with immunoSEQ multiplex PCR, while TCRdb's copy carries only in-frame clones and drops some. The table lists under 200,000 clones, about 80% of them singletons. Sequencing input: peripheral blood. These receptors came from a human donor with acute or convalescent COVID-19. The donor label of this sample is uncertain.

The V gene is TRBV11-1, the J gene TRBJ2-2, with D perhaps TRBD2 (6 bases). The CDR3 sequence is 15 residues long. The V gene's germline CDR1 is SGHAT and CDR2 FQDESV (reference sequence). With 3 bases removed from V and 5 bases from J, the gap between germline ends came to 13 bases. In DNA, the CDR3 is TGTGCCAGCAGCTTGGACGGGAGTCGGACCGGGGAGCTGTTTTTT. Its translation: CASSLDGSRTGELFF.

The rearrangement uses TRBV6-6 and TRBJ2-1; 7 bases agree with TRBD2. Germline values: CDR1 MNHNY, CDR2 SVGAGI (reference sequence). V trimming: 8 bases; J trimming: 6 bases; junction bases outside the gene matches: 16. The CDR3 runs 16 residues. This CDR3 is CASELGLPPEANEQFF. In DNA form, the CDR3 reads TGTGCCAGCGAGCTGGGACTACCTCCCGAAGCCAATGAGCAGTTCTTC.

The CDR3 sequence: CASGNQERGGLVSSGYTF. The CDR3 bases are TGTGCCAGCGGGAATCAGGAAAGGGGGGGCCTGGTGTCGAGCGGCTACACCTTC. This chain links TRBV27 with TRBJ1-2, with D perhaps TRBD1 (6 bases). Germline CDR1 and CDR2: MNHEY and SMNVEV (reference sequence). This CDR3 spans 18 amino acids. Trimming shortened V by 8 bases and J by 8 bases, and 33 bases separated the two germline ends.

The chain recombines TRBV6-2 or TRBV6-3 with TRBJ1-1, with 11 nucleotides matching TRBD1. The CDR3 is 18 residues long. Germline CDR1 is MNHEY and CDR2 is SVGEGT. V was clipped by 5 bases and J by 7 bases; unmatched bases: 18. The chain's CDR3 is CASSDNRRPGQGVVEAFF. The CDR3 DNA reads as TGTGCCAGCAGTGATAATCGACGGCCGGGACAGGGGGTGGTTGAAGCTTTCTTT.

The chain couples TRBV28 to TRBJ1-2, with D perhaps TRBD1 (5 bases). CDR1 and CDR2 from the germline V gene are MDHEN and SYDVKM. The V end lost 5 bases, the J end lost 6 bases, and 19 bases lay between the germline ends. CDR3 length: 15 amino acids. For the CDR3, the DNA is TGTGCCAGCAGTGGGGGGAGGATAGGAATGAATGGCTACACCTTC. Protein product: CASSGGRIGMNGYTF.

This chain uses TRBV4-1 with TRBJ2-3, with a possible D match to TRBD2 (6 bases). The germline V gene has CDR1 MGHRA and CDR2 YSYEKL. V was shortened by 1 base and J by 3 bases, with 11 bases between the two germline ends. The CDR3 length is 15 residues. The CDR3 coding sequence is TGCGCCAGCAGCCAAGTGAGACTAGGAACAGATACGCAGTATTTT. It specifies CASSQVRLGTDTQYF.

This rearrangement joins TRBV2 to TRBJ1-4; 7 positions match TRBD1. This CDR3 is built from 14 residues. Germline loops: CDR1 SNHLY, CDR2 FYNNEI. The J segment lost 8 bases and the V segment lost 10 bases, leaving 13 bases of the junction unmatched. Written as DNA, the CDR3 is TGTGCCACAAGTCAAGACAGGGCACTAGAAAAACTGTTTTTT. Amino acids: CATSQDRALEKLFF.

V usage is TRBV2 and J usage is TRBJ1-5; TRBD1 agrees at 8 bases. The CDR3 sequence is 17 residues long. V shed 4 bases, J shed 2 bases, and the junction held 10 bases outside the gene matches. Per germline, CDR1 SNHLY and CDR2 FYNNEI. Here the CDR3 DNA reads TGTGCCAGCAGTGGGCTCCAGGGGGCGCGAGGCAATCAGCCCCAGCATTTT. This codes for CASSGLQGARGNQPQHF.

The sample holds one count of this clone. The chain recombines TRBV28 with TRBJ2-7, with D tentatively TRBD2 (5 bases). Germline V lookup: CDR1 MDHEN, CDR2 SYDVKM. The CDR3 spans 12 residues. V shed 6 bases and J shed 1 base, with 7 bases lying between them. The CDR3 nucleotides are TGTGCCAGCAGATCGGGATCCTACGAGCAGTACTTC. This encodes CASRSGSYEQYF.

CDR3 amino acids: CASSSSTSGSYEQYF. The CDR3 nucleotides are TGTGCCAGCAGTTCCTCCACTAGCGGGTCCTACGAGCAGTACTTC. The chain uses TRBV6-5 and TRBJ2-7, with 9 bases that match TRBD2. This CDR3 region has 15 residues. The V segment lost 4 bases and the J segment 1 base; nucleotides outside the gene matches: 5. In germline, CDR1 is MNHEY, CDR2 SVGAGI.

J is TRBJ1-2 and V is TRBV30, with 7 bases matching TRBD1. Germline loops: CDR1 GTSNPN, CDR2 SVGIG (reference sequence). Losses at the gene ends were 3 bases for V and 2 bases for J; bases not matched to a gene: 3. This CDR3 spans 13 amino acids. Here the CDR3 DNA reads TGTGCCTGGAGCGGACAGGCAAACTATGGCTACACCTTC. Protein product: CAWSGQANYGYTF.

This chain joins TRBV5-1 and TRBJ2-7; 7 bases are shared with TRBD1. V lost 0 bases, J lost 5 bases, and 5 bases stayed unmatched. Germline-derived CDR1 and CDR2 are SGHRS and YFSETQ. The CDR3 runs to 14 residues. CDR3 loop: CASSLAATGNEQYF. In DNA, the CDR3 is TGCGCCAGCAGCTTGGCCGCGACAGGGAACGAGCAGTACTTC.

CDR3 DNA: TGTGCCAGCTCACGGGGAGAAGAGCAGCCCCAGCATTTT. Protein: CASSRGEEQPQHF. The chain has TRBV18 and TRBJ1-5; D ambiguous. Germline V lookup: CDR1 KGHSH, CDR2 LQKENI. V lost 4 bases and J lost 7, with 11 bases in between. The CDR3 is 13 amino acids. Variable domain in full (rest from reference TRBV18 and TRBJ1-5): NAGVMQNPRHLVRRRGQEARLRCSPMKGHSHVYWYRQLPEEGLKFMVYLQKENIIDESGMPKERFSAEFPKEGPSILRIQQVVRGDSAAYFCASSRGEEQPQHFGDGTRLSIL.

The chain recombines TRBV19 with TRBJ1-2; TRBD1 matches 9 bases. Trimming took 0 bases from V and 8 from J; bases not matched to a gene: 10. Germline V lookup: CDR1 LNHDA, CDR2 SQIVND (reference sequence). This CDR3 is built from 16 residues. CDR3 amino acids: CASSIDHGQGMEGYTF. For the CDR3, the DNA is TGTGCCAGTAGTATAGATCATGGACAGGGGATGGAAGGCTACACCTTC.

The chain recombines TRBV5-1 with TRBJ2-2, with D perhaps matching TRBD2 (5 bases). V shed 0 bases and J shed 5 bases, with 8 bases lying between them. The CDR3 loop spans 14 amino acids. CDR1 and CDR2 from the germline V gene are SGHRS and YFSETQ. CDR3 residues: CASSLVRGTGELFF. CDR3 DNA sequence: TGCGCCAGCAGCTTGGTTCGGGGTACCGGGGAGCTGTTTTTT.

The chain links TRBV6-2 or TRBV6-3 to TRBJ2-6; the D gene is possibly TRBD1 (5 bases). This CDR3 contains 18 residues. Germline values: CDR1 MNHEY, CDR2 SVGEGT. The V end lost 1 base, the J end lost 0 bases, and 13 bases lay between the germline ends. The chain's CDR3 is CASSYFGQGSSGANVLTF. CDR3 nucleotide sequence: TGTGCCAGCAGTTACTTTGGGCAGGGCAGCTCTGGGGCCAACGTCCTGACTTTC.

The chain couples TRBV14 to TRBJ2-7; the D gene is possibly TRBD2 (6 bases). The V gene lost 1 base and the J gene lost 3 bases, with 13 bases spanning the gap. Germline values: CDR1 SGHDN, CDR2 FVKESK. The CDR3 is 15 amino acids. The CDR3 protein is CASSQGTGEVYEQYF. Here the CDR3 DNA reads TGTGCCAGCAGCCAAGGGACGGGAGAGGTCTACGAGCAGTACTTC.

J is TRBJ1-1 and V is TRBV11-2, with D tentatively TRBD1 (5 bases). Germline CDR1 and CDR2: SGHAT and FQNNGV. This CDR3 has 16 amino acids. The ends were cut back, 2 bases at V and 7 bases at J, with 20 bases in the middle. Written as DNA, the CDR3 is TGTGCCAGCAGCTTATTCCGCCCAACTCAGGGCTTTGAAGCTTTCTTT. Its translation is CASSLFRPTQGFEAFF.

This clone was seen a handful of times. This chain connects TRBV29-1 to TRBJ2-7, with TRBD1 identical over 8 bases. The trim removed 4 bases at V and 3 bases at J, leaving 8 bases unmatched. The CDR3 consists of 14 residues. Germline values: CDR1 SQVTM, CDR2 ANQGSEA. The CDR3 spells CSVGQGWGRYEQYF. The DNA of the CDR3 is TGCAGCGTTGGACAGGGGTGGGGCCGCTACGAGCAGTACTTC.

The rearrangement joins TRBV18 to TRBJ1-2; TRBD1 matches at 7 bases. Trimming removed 5 bases from V and 3 bases from J; junction bases left unmatched: 3. CDR3 length: 13 amino acids. Germline CDR1 is KGHSH and CDR2 is LQKENI. CDR3 nucleotides: TGTGCCAGCTCAACTGACAGGGACTATGGCTACACCTTC. Translating gives CASSTDRDYGYTF.